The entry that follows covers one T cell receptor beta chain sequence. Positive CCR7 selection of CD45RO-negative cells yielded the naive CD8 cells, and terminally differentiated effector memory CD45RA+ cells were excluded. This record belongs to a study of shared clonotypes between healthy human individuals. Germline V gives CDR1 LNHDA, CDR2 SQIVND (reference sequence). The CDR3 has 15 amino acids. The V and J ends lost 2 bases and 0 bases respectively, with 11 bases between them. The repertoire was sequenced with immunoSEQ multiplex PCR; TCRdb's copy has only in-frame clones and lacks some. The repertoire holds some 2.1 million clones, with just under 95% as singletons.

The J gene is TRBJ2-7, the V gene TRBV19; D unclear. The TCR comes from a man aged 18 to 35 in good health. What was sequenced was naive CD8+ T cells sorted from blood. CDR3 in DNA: TGTGCCAGTAGTATAAGGACGCCGAGCTCCTACGAGCAGTACTTC. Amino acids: CASSIRTPSSYEQYF.